What follows are 5 T cell receptor beta chains derived from one specimen sequenced in a study of shared clonotypes between healthy human individuals (dated by TCRdb to about 2020). To prepare the library, the immunoSEQ multiplex PCR assay was applied. The immuneACCESS repertoire file appears here via TCRdb, limited to in-frame rearrangements. These files lack a portion of the clones; in checked studies, under half of the deficit traces to unresolved V genes, and the cause of the others is not known. The sample table lists about 510,000 clones, about three quarters of them with a count of one. Of the sample, approximately 12% falls within the top ten clones. Sequencing used PBMCs. These receptors were taken from a woman aged 40-49 years in good health. Some clones in this sample may be carry-over from other donors' samples.

The chain recombines TRBV7-8 with TRBJ2-7; tentative D call: TRBD1 (6 bases). This CDR3 is 15 amino acids long. V dropped 5 bases and J dropped 5 bases, with 19 bases sitting between them. Germline V gives CDR1 SGHVS, CDR2 FQNEAQ. The CDR3 here is CASSRTGLPVNEQYF. In DNA, the CDR3 is TGTGCCAGCAGCCGAACAGGGCTTCCAGTGAACGAGCAGTACTTC.

The table lists this clone with a count of one. V usage is TRBV27 and J usage is TRBJ2-1; the match to TRBD2 covers 7 bases. In germline, CDR1 is MNHEY, CDR2 SMNVEV (reference sequence). The ends lost 4 bases at V and 4 bases at J; junction bases unmatched: 7. CDR3 length equals 15 residues. The CDR3 DNA reads TGTGCCAGCAGTTCCCCTAGCGGAGTTTACAATGAGCAGTTCTTC. Translation: CASSSPSGVYNEQFF.

The V gene is TRBV7-2, the J gene TRBJ2-7; D ambiguous. V was cut by 1 base and J by 2 bases, with 9 bases left in between. The germline gives CDR1 SGHTA, CDR2 FQGNSA. CDR3 length: 14 residues. CDR3 region: CASSLEGGTYEQYF. The CDR3 region has the DNA TGTGCCAGCAGCTTAGAGGGCGGAACCTACGAGCAGTACTTC. The full variable domain, with the rest looked up from reference TRBV7-2 and TRBJ2-7, is GAGVSQSPSNKVTEKGKDVELRCDPISGHTALYWYRQSLGQGLEFLIYFQGNSAPDKSGLPSDRFSAERTGGSVSTLTIQRTQQEDSAVYLCASSLEGGTYEQYFGPGTRLTVT.

This CDR3 is CASSLAPGSSYNEQFF. The CDR3 DNA is TGTGCCAGCAGCTTAGCGCCGGGGAGCTCCTACAATGAGCAGTTCTTC. The V and J genes are TRBV7-9 and TRBJ2-1; a possible D gene is TRBD2 (5 bases). CDR3 size: 16 residues. Looked up from germline, CDR1 is SEHNR and CDR2 is FQNEAQ (reference sequence). Trimming cost V 0 bases and J 0 bases, with 9 bases left between them.

The CDR3: CASIGREAYNEQFF. The DNA for the CDR3 is TGTGCCAGTATAGGGCGGGAAGCCTACAATGAGCAGTTCTTC. This chain uses TRBV19 with TRBJ2-1; weak D call: TRBD2 (6 bases). Germline V gene data show CDR1 as LNHDA and CDR2 as SQIVND (reference sequence). With 7 bases removed from V and 2 bases from J, the gap between germline ends came to 12 bases. CDR3 length equals 14 residues.